Detailed here is one T cell receptor (beta chain). Sequencing used immunoSEQ multiplex PCR; TCRdb keeps in-frame clones, though not all of them. The sample lists about 350,000 clones, about 87% occurring once. The sample is drawn from a study of blood T cell repertoires in COVID-19. Study summary: There were acute and convalescent COVID-19 samples, and they came from the United States, Italy and Spain.

Trimming took off 2 bases at V and 1 base at J, with 10 bases between the two ends. Germline assignment: CDR1 LGHNA and CDR2 YSLEER. The CDR3 extends over 15 amino acids. Source material: peripheral blood. This chain uses TRBV4-3 with TRBJ2-3; D possibly corresponds to TRBD1 (5 bases). This sequence was found in a man aged 25 to 40 with COVID-19, enrolled during active disease. CDR3 sequence: CASSQQGSRTDTQYF. CDR3 nucleotides: TGCGCCAGCAGCCAACAGGGTTCACGCACAGATACGCAGTATTTT.